This T cell receptor (beta chain) comes out of a study of beta chain features in type 1 diabetes. About the study: Examined across all samples were approximately 99 million sorted cells.

A note on this clone: What it binds is not known.

Findings of the study overall: Shorter TCRB CDR3s, moderately but significantly so, were found in Type 1 diabetes patients in all four CD4+ subsets. A potential influence of HLA type upon TCRB rearrangement remained unresolved herein. Fewer insertions but more deletions were seen at VDJ junctions in type 1 diabetes patients.

Reverse transcribing all isolated RNA meant expressed TCRB transcripts were sequenced. Sequencing used immunoSEQ multiplex PCR; TCRdb keeps in-frame clones, though not all of them. The data hold 640,000 or so clones, with roughly 13% observed a single time. The CDR3 loop spans 15 amino acids. V dropped 5 bases and J dropped 1; count of bases not matched to a gene: 7. Germline loops: CDR1 PRHDT, CDR2 FYEKMQ (reference sequence). This sequence originates from a man between 18 and 35 years old with type 1 diabetes. The chain combines TRBV13 with TRBJ1-1; TRBD1 matches at 7 bases. Sequencing used naive CD4+ T cells from blood. The CDR3 nucleotides are TGTGCCAGCAGCCTCGACAGGGCCGCGAACACTGAAGCTTTCTTT. This sequence encodes CASSLDRAANTEAFF.